This note documents a single TCR beta chain sequence. Its cognate antigen is unknown. The CDR3 contains 13 residues. Germline assignment: CDR1 SEHNR and CDR2 FQNEAQ (reference sequence). V gave up 3 bases and J gave up 5 bases, with 10 bases separating them. The data stem from a study of cytomegalovirus exposure and HLA in healthy donors. Background on the study: A subsequent analysis stated that the 95 to 150 validation repertoires were run on the same platform as the 550 to 750 first-cohort repertoires.

Some clones are missing from TCRdb's copy, which holds only in-frame ones; the method was immunoSEQ multiplex PCR. The table has around 110,000 clones, about 85% seen once; the top ten hold 1.5% to 2%. Study-level points and caveats: Confirmation in vitro established that three CMV-associated chains were specific for CMV antigens.

The chain is built from TRBV7-9 and TRBJ2-5; D remains unclear. The sequence derives from a woman aged 18-35 years in good health and CMV-seropositive. Sequenced material: PBMCs. The CDR3 DNA sequence: TGTGCCAGCAGCTTCGGGTGGGTGGAGACCCAGTACTTC. Protein product: CASSFGWVETQYF.